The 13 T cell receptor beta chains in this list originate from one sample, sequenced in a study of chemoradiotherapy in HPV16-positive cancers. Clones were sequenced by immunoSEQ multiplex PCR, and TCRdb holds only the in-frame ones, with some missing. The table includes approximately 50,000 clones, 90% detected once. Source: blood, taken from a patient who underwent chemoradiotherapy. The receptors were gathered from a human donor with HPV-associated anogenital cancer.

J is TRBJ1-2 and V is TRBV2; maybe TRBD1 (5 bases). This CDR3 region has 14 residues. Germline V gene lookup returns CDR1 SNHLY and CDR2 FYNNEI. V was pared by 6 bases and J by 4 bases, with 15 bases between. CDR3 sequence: CASSKQDNFYGYTF. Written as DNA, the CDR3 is TGTGCCAGCAGCAAACAGGATAACTTCTATGGCTACACCTTC.

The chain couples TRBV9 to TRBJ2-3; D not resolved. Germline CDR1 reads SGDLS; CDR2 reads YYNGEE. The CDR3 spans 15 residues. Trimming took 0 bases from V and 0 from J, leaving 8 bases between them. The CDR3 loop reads CASSVATTSTDTQYF. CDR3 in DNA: TGTGCCAGCAGCGTAGCAACGACTAGCACAGATACGCAGTATTTT.

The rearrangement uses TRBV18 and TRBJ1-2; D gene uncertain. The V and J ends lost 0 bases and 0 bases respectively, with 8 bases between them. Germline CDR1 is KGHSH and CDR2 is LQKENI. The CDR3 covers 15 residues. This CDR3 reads CASSPPGNPNYGYTF. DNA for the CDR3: TGTGCCAGCTCACCACCGGGGAATCCTAACTATGGCTACACCTTC. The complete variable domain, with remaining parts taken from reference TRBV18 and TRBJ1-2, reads NAGVMQNPRHLVRRRGQEARLRCSPMKGHSHVYWYRQLPEEGLKFMVYLQKENIIDESGMPKERFSAEFPKEGPSILRIQQVVRGDSAAYFCASSPPGNPNYGYTFGSGTRLTVV.

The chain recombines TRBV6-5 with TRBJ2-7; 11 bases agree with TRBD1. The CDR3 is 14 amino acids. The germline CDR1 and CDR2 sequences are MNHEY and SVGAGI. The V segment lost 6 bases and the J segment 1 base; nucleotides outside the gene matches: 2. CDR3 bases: TGTGCCAGCAGGGGGACAGGGGGTTCCTACGAGCAGTACTTC. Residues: CASRGTGGSYEQYF.

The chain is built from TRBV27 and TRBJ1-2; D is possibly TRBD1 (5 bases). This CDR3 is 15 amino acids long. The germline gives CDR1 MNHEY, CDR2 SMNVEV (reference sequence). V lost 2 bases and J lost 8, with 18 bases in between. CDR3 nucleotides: TGTGCCAGCAGTTTAATGCCCAGGGATGGAGGAGGCTACACCTTC. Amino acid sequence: CASSLMPRDGGGYTF.

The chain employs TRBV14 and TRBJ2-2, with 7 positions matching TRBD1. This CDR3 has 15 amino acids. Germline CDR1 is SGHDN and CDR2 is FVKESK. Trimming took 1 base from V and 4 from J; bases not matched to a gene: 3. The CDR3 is CASSQVSGGTGELFF. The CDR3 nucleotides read TGTGCCAGCAGCCAAGTATCAGGGGGCACCGGGGAGCTGTTTTTT.

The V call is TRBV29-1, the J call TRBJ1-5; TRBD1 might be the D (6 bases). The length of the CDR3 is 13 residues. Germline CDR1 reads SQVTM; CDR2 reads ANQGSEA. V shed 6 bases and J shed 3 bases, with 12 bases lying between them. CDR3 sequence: CSVNQGLNQPQHF. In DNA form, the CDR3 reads TGCAGCGTAAACCAGGGGCTCAATCAGCCCCAGCATTTT.

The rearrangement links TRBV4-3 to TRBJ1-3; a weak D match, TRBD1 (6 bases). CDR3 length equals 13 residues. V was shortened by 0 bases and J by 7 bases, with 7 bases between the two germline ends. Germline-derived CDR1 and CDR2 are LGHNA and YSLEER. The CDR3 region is CASSQDRGNTIYF. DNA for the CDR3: TGCGCCAGCAGCCAAGATAGGGGGAACACCATATATTTT.

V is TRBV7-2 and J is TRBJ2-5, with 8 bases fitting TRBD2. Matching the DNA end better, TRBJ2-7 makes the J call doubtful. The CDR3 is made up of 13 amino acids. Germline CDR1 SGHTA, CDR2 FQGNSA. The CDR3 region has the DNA TGTGCCAGCAGCCCCGAGCGGGAGAGCGAGCAGTACTTC. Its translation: CASSPERESEQYF.

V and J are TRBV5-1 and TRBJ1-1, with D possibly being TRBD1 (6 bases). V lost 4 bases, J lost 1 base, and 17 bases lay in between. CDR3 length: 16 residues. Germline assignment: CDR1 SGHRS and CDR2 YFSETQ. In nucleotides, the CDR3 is TGCGCCAGCAGCCCCGGGGGGGCAGAAGGGAACACTGAAGCTTTCTTT. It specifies CASSPGGAEGNTEAFF.

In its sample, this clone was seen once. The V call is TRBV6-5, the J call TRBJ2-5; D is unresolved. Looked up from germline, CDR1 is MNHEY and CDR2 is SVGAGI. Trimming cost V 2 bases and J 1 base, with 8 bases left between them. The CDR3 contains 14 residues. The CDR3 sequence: CASSYPDGQETQYF. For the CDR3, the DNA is TGTGCCAGCAGTTACCCGGACGGCCAAGAGACCCAGTACTTC.

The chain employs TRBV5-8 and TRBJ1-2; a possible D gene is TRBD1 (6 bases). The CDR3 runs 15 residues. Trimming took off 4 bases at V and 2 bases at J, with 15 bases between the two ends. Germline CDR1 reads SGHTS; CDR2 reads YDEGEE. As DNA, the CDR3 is TGTGCCAGCAGCGCCCACCCACAGGGCAACTATGGCTACACCTTC. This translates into CASSAHPQGNYGYTF.

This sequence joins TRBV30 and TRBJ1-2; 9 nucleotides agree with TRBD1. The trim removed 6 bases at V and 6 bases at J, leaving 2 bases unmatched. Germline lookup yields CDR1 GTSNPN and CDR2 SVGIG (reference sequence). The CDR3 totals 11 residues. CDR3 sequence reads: CACDRGDGYTF. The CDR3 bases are TGTGCCTGCGACAGGGGGGATGGCTACACCTTC.